This T cell receptor (beta chain) is drawn from a study of T cells in Graves' hyperthyroidism and ophthalmopathy. This clonotype has a count of ten or more. The source material, RNA transcripts, was used to amplify TCR beta CDR3 regions. The HTBI primer set was used in a first-round RT-PCR of the TCR CDR3. TCRdb passed the multiplex PCR reads through MiXCR, listing each CDR3 protein once. The sample records hundreds of thousands of distinct CDR3 sequences, roughly a quarter being singletons. The CDR3 sequence is 13 residues long. Trimming removed 9 bases from V and 7 bases from J; junction bases left unmatched: 11. CDR1 and CDR2 from the germline V gene are LNHNV and YYDKDF (reference sequence).

The TCR comes from a woman in her twenties or thirties with Graves' ophthalmopathy. The chain is built from TRBV15 and TRBJ1-2, with 7 bases that match TRBD1. Sequencing input: blood. The CDR3, as DNA: TGTGCCACTCGGCGTACAGGGGTGATTGGCTACACCTTC. Amino acids: CATRRTGVIGYTF.